These T cell receptor beta chains were read from a single sample in a study of OX40 agonist ivuxolimab in advanced cancers. Produced via immunoSEQ multiplex PCR; TCRdb's table is partial and in-frame only. Of about 62,000 clones in the sample, 90% to 95% were seen once. Sequences were derived from CD4+ or CD8+ T cells sorted from blood, sampled in a trial of the OX40 agonist ivuxolimab. These receptors were taken from an adult with an advanced solid tumor such as melanoma, head and neck, liver or kidney cancer. The CDR3 runs from the conserved cysteine through the conserved F or W.

j_gene | v_gene | CDR3aa
TRBJ2-1 | TRBV13 | CASSKWGGGNNEQFF
TRBJ2-5 | TRBV11-1 | CASSPGLAPETQYF
TRBJ1-2 | TRBV13 | CASSKGSEGYGYTF
TRBJ2-2 | TRBV13 | CASSLGDYPQNTGELFF
TRBJ1-1 | TRBV7-2 | CASSLDKETLNTEAFF
TRBJ1-4 | TRBV15 | CATSGYGTVNEKLFF
TRBJ2-6 | TRBV14 | CASSSGANVLTF
TRBJ2-7 | TRBV5-5 | CASSLEPGDWEGQYF
TRBJ2-5 | TRBV15 | CATSRGTSGRFETQYF
TRBJ1-5 | TRBV4-1 | CASSQEPGGAQPQHF
TRBJ1-1 | TRBV4-3 | CASSQEARTGFTEAFF
TRBJ1-2 | TRBV9 | CASSVDWANYGYTF
TRBJ2-1 | TRBV29-1 | CSVRGATGESNEQFF
TRBJ2-7 | TRBV4-3 | CASSPGLAGDGDEQYF
TRBJ2-7 | TRBV11-1 | CASSLARGYEQYF
TRBJ2-2 | TRBV27 | CASSLRGASLAGELFF
TRBJ1-2 | TRBV18 | CASSRGRTGRTNYGYTF
TRBJ2-3 | TRBV7-3 | CASSPGLSDTQYF
TRBJ2-7 | TRBV27 | CASSLDRGSYEQYF
TRBJ2-1 | TRBV7-3 | CASSLGSGSGNEQFF
TRBJ2-1 | TRBV7-9 | CASSTPGQGYNEQFF
TRBJ1-2 | TRBV27 | CASSPTGDYGYTF
TRBJ1-6 | TRBV7-3 | CASSLLAGANSPLHF
TRBJ2-3 | TRBV6-6 | CASSRPTSTDTQYF
TRBJ1-2 | TRBV4-1 | CASSRLMGTGTGGNYGYTF
TRBJ2-5 | TRBV5-1 | CASSIALPGTLQETQYF
TRBJ2-7 | TRBV7-9 | CASSPGQGAAWEQYF
TRBJ1-1 | TRBV19 | CASRVGDSMNTEAFF
TRBJ2-7 | TRBV7-9 | CASSSSGGAWYEQYF
TRBJ2-1 | TRBV4-2 | CASSQDPTSGASSYNEQFF
TRBJ2-7 | TRBV27 | CASSLSGSSYEQYF
TRBJ2-5 | TRBV30 | CAAGLAGVETQYF
TRBJ2-1 | TRBV11-2 | CASRGTTKNNEQFF
TRBJ2-3 | TRBV7-3 | CASSFLAGEADTQYF
TRBJ2-1 | TRBV9 | CASSDLSSGAYNEQFF
TRBJ2-1 | TRBV9 | CASSVSGTGYNEQFF
TRBJ1-2 | TRBV9 | CASSDGGRGALGYTF
TRBJ2-3 | TRBV9 | CASSEGFDTQYF
TRBJ1-5 | TRBV4-1 | CASSQDPQRIQPQHF
TRBJ2-1 | TRBV27 | CASSWTSGSSTYNEQFF
TRBJ2-3 | TRBV7-7 | CASSRTSGVADTQYF
TRBJ1-2 | TRBV7-9 | CASSLVLINYGYTF
TRBJ1-2 | TRBV6-6 | CASSYSYPGGEGYTF
TRBJ2-7 | TRBV19 | CASSIGRGEYF
TRBJ2-1 | TRBV5-5 | CASSLSTGNEQFF
TRBJ2-7 | TRBV20-1 | CSASPLRFRYF
TRBJ2-3 | TRBV9 | CASSASGTGVDTQYF
TRBJ1-1 | TRBV11-2 | CASSLSLGAEAFF
TRBJ1-1 | TRBV19 | CASSMMAGDEVNTEAFF
TRBJ2-3 | TRBV7-3 | CASSIGASGITDTQYF
TRBJ2-7 | TRBV5-6 | CASSLVGTVDFGWREQYF
TRBJ2-1 | TRBV7-3 | CASSLTPTREQFF
TRBJ2-7 | TRBV11-2 | CASSPGTASEQYF
TRBJ1-6 | TRBV27 | CASSFETGDISPLHF
TRBJ2-7 | TRBV11-2 | CASSLDPSGAGYEQYF
TRBJ1-1 | TRBV16 | CASSQAFTEAFF
TRBJ1-1 | TRBV19 | CASSIQGSTEAFF
TRBJ1-4 | TRBV4-2 | CASSRGGGSEKLFF